This T cell receptor beta chain was profiled in a study of T cell responses to AZD1222 COVID-19 vaccine. Study-level findings and limits: Nearly half of spike-specific TCRs reportedly go after variant regions that carry no mutations.

Points on this clone: Its antigen is currently unknown.

The V gene's germline CDR1 is SGHTA and CDR2 FQGNSA. The CDR3 extends over 17 amino acids. Trimming cost V 2 bases and J 7 bases; bases outside gene matches: 10. TCRdb keeps only in-frame clones here, not all; method: immunoSEQ multiplex PCR. Of around 160,000 clones in the sample, 82% were seen once. The V gene is TRBV7-2, the J gene TRBJ1-5; 11 nucleotides line up with TRBD1. This receptor was obtained from an adult in good health. Sequencing was performed on peripheral blood, taken on day 0 of MenACWY control vaccination. For the CDR3, the DNA is TGTGCCAGCAGCTTAACGGGGACAGGGGGGCGCCGCCAGCCCCAGCATTTT. Protein product: CASSLTGTGGRRQPQHF.